This T cell receptor (beta chain) emerged from a study of blood T cell repertoires in COVID-19. Study summary: The United States, Italy and Spain supplied acute and convalescent COVID-19 samples.

Clones were sequenced by immunoSEQ multiplex PCR, and TCRdb holds only the in-frame ones, with some missing. The sample contains some 200,000 clones, 80% of which appear only once. A single count supports this clone. The CDR3 runs 14 residues. The V and J ends lost 5 bases and 4 bases, in that order; junction bases with no gene match: 5. From germline, CDR1 is MNHEY and CDR2 SVGAGI. The sample comprised peripheral blood. The rearrangement links TRBV6-5 to TRBJ2-1; 7 positions agree with TRBD1. This receptor was obtained from a human donor in a cohort sampled during active COVID-19. In DNA form, the CDR3 reads TGTGCCAGCAGTAGCAGACAGGGATACAATGAGCAGTTCTTC. Amino acid sequence: CASSSRQGYNEQFF.